Presented here are 24 T cell receptor beta chains from one specimen sequenced in a study of blood T cell repertoires in COVID-19. Profiling relied on immunoSEQ multiplex PCR, and the TCRdb table lists in-frame clones only, not all of them. The table has about 330,000 clones, around 87% seen once. Material for sequencing was PBMCs or T cells enriched from blood (not recorded which). The receptors stem from a woman in her twenties or thirties who had recovered from COVID-19.

Details on this clone: Distinct nucleotide sequences in the sample also encode this CDR3. The chain employs TRBV5-1 and TRBJ2-5, with D tentatively TRBD1 (6 bases). V gave up 1 base and J gave up 3 bases, with 10 bases separating them. The CDR3 loop spans 14 amino acids. In germline, CDR1 is SGHRS, CDR2 YFSETQ. The CDR3 loop is CASSLTGTKETQYF. The DNA for the CDR3 is TGCGCCAGCAGCTTGACAGGGACAAAAGAGACCCAGTACTTC.

This clone has a single count. The chain couples TRBV5-5 to TRBJ1-1; D perhaps matches TRBD1 (5 bases). CDR3 length: 16 residues. Looked up from germline, CDR1 is SGHKS and CDR2 is YYEKEE (reference sequence). Trimming left V 3 bases short and J 1 base short, with 16 bases between. The CDR3 DNA reads TGTGCCAGCAGCTGGCGACAGACCAAAAAGAACACTGAAGCTTTCTTT. Its protein is CASSWRQTKKNTEAFF.

The rearrangement joins TRBV7-8 to TRBJ2-7; a possible D gene is TRBD1 (5 bases). The V gene's germline CDR1 is SGHVS and CDR2 FQNEAQ. The CDR3 loop spans 13 amino acids. V was trimmed by 5 bases and J by 5 bases, leaving 13 bases between them. The CDR3 coding sequence is TGTGCCAGCAGCCCCAGGGTTTCCCACGAGCAGTACTTC. It translates to CASSPRVSHEQYF.

This rearrangement joins TRBV5-1 to TRBJ2-1; 8 bases fit TRBD2. The germline gives CDR1 SGHRS, CDR2 YFSETQ. The V and J ends lost 2 bases and 4 bases, in that order; junction bases with no gene match: 5. The CDR3 consists of 15 residues. CDR3 residues: CASSLVAGGYNEQFF. Here the CDR3 DNA reads TGCGCCAGCAGCTTAGTTGCGGGGGGTTACAATGAGCAGTTCTTC.

The V call is TRBV9, the J call TRBJ2-1; 9 bases are a match to TRBD2. This CDR3 comprises 15 residues. Trimming took 0 bases from V and 5 from J; bases not matched to a gene: 3. Germline V gene data show CDR1 as SGDLS and CDR2 as YYNGEE. Here the CDR3 DNA reads TGTGCCAGCAGCGTAGGGCGGGGGGGCCACAATGAGCAGTTCTTC. As protein: CASSVGRGGHNEQFF.

The gene calls are TRBV7-9 and TRBJ1-1; the D gene is possibly TRBD1 (6 bases). V was clipped by 5 bases and J by 4 bases, with 11 bases between them. This CDR3 has 13 residues. Germline V gene sequence: CDR1 SEHNR, CDR2 FQNEAQ (reference sequence). The CDR3 coding sequence is TGTGCCAGCAGCCCGCCAGGGGCCACTGAAGCTTTCTTT. Translating gives CASSPPGATEAFF.

The CDR3 region has the DNA TGCGCCAGCAGCTTGGGACTGAGTTACAATGAGCAGTTCTTC. Translated, it gives CASSLGLSYNEQFF. The chain couples TRBV5-1 to TRBJ2-1; no clear D. The CDR3 runs to 14 residues. Trimming left V 0 bases short and J 4 bases short, with 8 bases between. Germline CDR1 SGHRS, CDR2 YFSETQ.

The V and J genes are TRBV2 and TRBJ2-7; tentatively, D is TRBD1 (5 bases). The germline gives CDR1 SNHLY, CDR2 FYNNEI. The V end lost 8 bases, the J end lost 4 bases, and 15 bases lay between the germline ends. This CDR3 is 13 amino acids long. This CDR3 is CASQARQGYEQYF. CDR3 nucleotide sequence: TGTGCCAGCCAGGCCAGGCAGGGTTACGAGCAGTACTTC.

This clone has a single count. The J gene is TRBJ1-2, the V gene TRBV27; possible D gene TRBD1, 5 bases. Germline CDR1 and CDR2: MNHEY and SMNVEV (reference sequence). This CDR3 is 13 amino acids long. The V and J ends lost 3 bases and 4 bases respectively, with 9 bases between them. CDR3 nucleotide sequence: TGTGCCAGCAGTTTCAGGGCCTCCTATGGCTACACCTTC. Protein sequence: CASSFRASYGYTF.

The chain uses TRBV5-1 and TRBJ1-2; TRBD1 matches at 10 bases. This CDR3 is built from 13 residues. Losses at the gene ends were 5 bases for V and 5 bases for J; bases not matched to a gene: 3. Germline V gives CDR1 SGHRS, CDR2 YFSETQ. CDR3 protein: CASRTGGRYGYTF. Here the CDR3 DNA reads TGCGCCAGCAGGACAGGGGGCCGGTATGGCTACACCTTC. Together with reference TRBV5-1 and TRBJ1-2, the CDR3 gives the full variable domain: KAGVTQTPRYLIKTRGQQVTLSCSPISGHRSVSWYQQTPGQGLQFLFEYFSETQRNKGNFPGRFSGRQFSNSRSEMNVSTLELGDSALYLCASRTGGRYGYTFGSGTRLTVV.

The genes are TRBV19 and TRBJ1-1; unclear D gene. Germline CDR1 reads LNHDA; CDR2 reads SQIVND (reference sequence). This CDR3 comprises 15 residues. Trimming shortened V by 5 bases and J by 1 base, and 14 bases separated the two germline ends. CDR3 protein: CASSSEVIGNTEAFF. Written as DNA, the CDR3 is TGTGCCAGTAGTTCCGAGGTGATCGGGAACACTGAAGCTTTCTTT.

J is TRBJ2-3 and V is TRBV7-9, with D possibly being TRBD2 (6 bases). V lost 6 bases and J lost 4, with 11 bases in between. Germline lookup yields CDR1 SEHNR and CDR2 FQNEAQ (reference sequence). The CDR3 spans 13 residues. CDR3 sequence reads: CASREGSPDTQYF. The CDR3 nucleotides read TGTGCCAGCAGGGAGGGCTCCCCAGATACGCAGTATTTT.

This clone was seen a few times. The rearrangement links TRBV10-2 to TRBJ1-2, with a possible D match to TRBD1 (6 bases). V dropped 6 bases and J dropped 8 bases, with 16 bases sitting between them. This CDR3 comprises 13 residues. Per germline, CDR1 WSHSY and CDR2 SAAADI. The chain's CDR3 is CASSANRDRGYTF. The CDR3 DNA sequence: TGCGCCAGCAGCGCTAACAGGGATCGAGGCTACACCTTC.

The chain joins TRBV6-1 to TRBJ1-5; D remains unclear. CDR1 and CDR2 from the germline V gene are MNHNS and SASEGT. V shed 2 bases and J shed 2 bases, with 7 bases lying between them. The CDR3 has 14 residues. The chain's CDR3 is CASSESGGNQPQHF. CDR3 DNA sequence: TGTGCCAGCAGTGAAAGCGGGGGCAATCAGCCCCAGCATTTT.

This clone was detected a few times. CDR3 amino acids: CASSLGGRGYTF. The CDR3 DNA follows: TGTGCCAGCAGCCTGGGCGGGCGGGGCTACACCTTC. The chain has TRBV7-8 and TRBJ1-2; D remains unclear. Germline loops: CDR1 SGHVS, CDR2 FQNEAQ. CDR3 length: 12 residues. V lost 5 bases to trimming and J lost 8 bases, with 12 bases between them.

This clone occurred once. The chain combines TRBV6-2 or TRBV6-3 with TRBJ2-1, with TRBD2 as a possible D gene (6 bases). The CDR3 is 17 amino acids. CDR1 is MNHEY and CDR2 is SVGEGT in the germline V gene. Trimming took 3 bases from V and 4 from J, leaving 19 bases between them. The CDR3 is CASSYSLVGGDYNEQFF. The CDR3 DNA reads TGTGCCAGCAGTTATTCCCTTGTAGGCGGGGATTACAATGAGCAGTTCTTC.

This rearrangement joins TRBV14 to TRBJ2-4, with D possibly TRBD2 on 5 matching bases. The CDR3 has 16 residues. Trimming pared 1 base from V and 2 bases from J, leaving 12 bases between. Germline V gene data show CDR1 as SGHDN and CDR2 as FVKESK. The CDR3 reads CASSQGGFYTKNIQYF. CDR3 sequence (DNA): TGTGCCAGCAGCCAAGGAGGGTTCTATACCAAAAACATTCAGTACTTC.

This chain connects TRBV6-5 to TRBJ2-1, with 11 bases aligning to TRBD1. The CDR3 runs to 16 residues. The J segment lost 4 bases and the V segment lost 4 bases, leaving 6 bases of the junction unmatched. Germline V gene lookup returns CDR1 MNHEY and CDR2 SVGAGI. The CDR3 coding sequence is TGTGCCAGCAGTTGGACAGGGGGCTATCGGTACAATGAGCAGTTCTTC. Its protein is CASSWTGGYRYNEQFF.

CDR3 sequence: CASTVSGGVGNTIYF. For the CDR3, the DNA is TGTGCCAGTACCGTTTCGGGGGGAGTTGGAAACACCATATATTTT. This sequence joins TRBV19 and TRBJ1-3; maybe TRBD1 (5 bases). CDR1 is LNHDA and CDR2 is SQIVND in the germline V gene (reference sequence). The CDR3 sequence is 15 residues long. Trimming took 7 bases from V and 3 from J, leaving 16 bases between them. The full variable domain, in which reference TRBV19 and TRBJ1-3 provide the parts outside the CDR3, is DGGITQSPKYLFRKEGQNVTLSCEQNLNHDAMYWYRQDPGQGLRLIYYSQIVNDFQKGDIAEGYSVSREKKESFPLTVTSAQKNPTAFYLCASTVSGGVGNTIYFGEGSWLTVV.

The chain couples TRBV7-3 to TRBJ2-1, with TRBD2 identical over 8 bases. Germline V gene data show CDR1 as SGHTA and CDR2 as FQGTGA. The CDR3 length is 16 residues. V was pared by 5 bases and J by 2 bases, with 8 bases of the junction left unmatched. The CDR3 region has the DNA TGTGCCAGCAGCGTCGGGGGGGCCGACGCCTACAATGAGCAGTTCTTC. Translating it yields CASSVGGADAYNEQFF.

The DNA of the CDR3 is TGTGCCAGCAGCGCGATACAGGGGGACACCGGGGAGCTGTTTTTT. Translated: CASSAIQGDTGELFF. V and J are TRBV2 and TRBJ2-2, with 8 bases aligning to TRBD1. Trimming removed 6 bases from V and 3 bases from J; junction bases left unmatched: 6. The CDR3 length is 15 residues. Germline V lookup: CDR1 SNHLY, CDR2 FYNNEI.

The J gene is TRBJ2-3, the V gene TRBV2, with TRBD2 identical over 8 bases. The J segment lost 6 bases and the V segment lost 2 bases, leaving 4 bases of the junction unmatched. The CDR3 sequence is 14 residues long. The germline V gene encodes CDR1 SNHLY and CDR2 FYNNEI. The CDR3 region is CASSESSSGDTQYF. The CDR3 nucleotides read TGTGCCAGCAGTGAAAGCTCTAGCGGGGATACGCAGTATTTT.

This clone came up once. Distinct nucleotide sequences in the sample also encode this CDR3. The chain joins TRBV19 to TRBJ1-2, with 7 bases lining up with TRBD1. V shed 4 bases and J 4 bases; nucleotides not matched to a gene: 0. Germline assignment: CDR1 LNHDA and CDR2 SQIVND (reference sequence). The CDR3 sequence is 12 residues long. The CDR3 sequence: CASSTGGYGYTF. CDR3 nucleotides: TGTGCCAGTAGTACAGGGGGCTATGGCTACACCTTC.

The V gene is TRBV3-1 (or the pseudogene TRBV3-2), the J gene TRBJ1-1; 10 bases match TRBD1. Germline-derived CDR1 and CDR2 are LGHDT and YNNKEL (reference sequence). The ends lost 1 base at V and 6 bases at J; junction bases unmatched: 20. The CDR3 has 20 amino acids. The CDR3 bases are TGTGCCAGCAGCCAAGGGGACAGGGGACCCTGGGCCTCCCCTCAGCCTGAAGCTTTCTTT. The encoded protein is CASSQGDRGPWASPQPEAFF.